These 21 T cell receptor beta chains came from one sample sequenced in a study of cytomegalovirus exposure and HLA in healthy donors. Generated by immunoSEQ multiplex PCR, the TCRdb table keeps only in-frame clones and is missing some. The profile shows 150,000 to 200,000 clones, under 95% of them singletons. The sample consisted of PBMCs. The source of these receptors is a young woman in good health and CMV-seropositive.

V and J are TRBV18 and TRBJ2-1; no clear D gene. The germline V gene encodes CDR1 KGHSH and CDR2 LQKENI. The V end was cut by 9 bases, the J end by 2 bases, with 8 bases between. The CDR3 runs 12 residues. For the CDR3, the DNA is TGTGCCAGTTGTTCTACCTACAATGAGCAGTTCTTC. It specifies CASCSTYNEQFF. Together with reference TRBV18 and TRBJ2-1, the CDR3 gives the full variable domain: NAGVMQNPRHLVRRRGQEARLRCSPMKGHSHVYWYRQLPEEGLKFMVYLQKENIIDESGMPKERFSAEFPKEGPSILRIQQVVRGDSAAYFCASCSTYNEQFFGPGTRLTVL.

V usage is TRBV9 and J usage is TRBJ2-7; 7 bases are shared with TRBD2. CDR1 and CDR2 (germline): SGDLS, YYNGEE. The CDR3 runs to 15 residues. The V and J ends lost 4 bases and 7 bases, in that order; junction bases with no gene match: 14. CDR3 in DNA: TGTGCCAGCAGCCTTCAGGCTAGCGGAGCCGTGGAGCAGTACTTC. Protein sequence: CASSLQASGAVEQYF. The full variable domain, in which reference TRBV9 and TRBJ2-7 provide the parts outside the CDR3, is DSGVTQTPKHLITATGQRVTLRCSPRSGDLSVYWYQQSLDQGLQFLIQYYNGEERAKGNILERFSAQQFPDLHSELNLSSLELGDSALYFCASSLQASGAVEQYFGPGTRLTVT.

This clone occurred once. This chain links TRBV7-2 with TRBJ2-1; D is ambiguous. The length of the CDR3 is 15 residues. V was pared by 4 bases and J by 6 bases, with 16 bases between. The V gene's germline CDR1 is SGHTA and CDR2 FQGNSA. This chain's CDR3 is CASSSRGGSTNEQFF. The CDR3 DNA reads TGTGCCAGCAGCTCCCGTGGCGGTAGCACCAATGAGCAGTTCTTC.

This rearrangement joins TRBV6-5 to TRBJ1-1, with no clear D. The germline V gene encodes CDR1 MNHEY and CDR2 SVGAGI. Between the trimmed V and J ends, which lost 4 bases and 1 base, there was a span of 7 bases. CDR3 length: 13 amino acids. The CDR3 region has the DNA TGTGCCAGCAGTTGGGAGTGGAACACTGAAGCTTTCTTT. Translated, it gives CASSWEWNTEAFF.

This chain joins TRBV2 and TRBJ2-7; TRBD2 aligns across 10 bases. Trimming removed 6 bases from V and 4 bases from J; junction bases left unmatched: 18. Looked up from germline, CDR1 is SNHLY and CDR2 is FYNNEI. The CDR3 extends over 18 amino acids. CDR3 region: CASRGTRGGLASAYEQYF. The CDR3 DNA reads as TGTGCCAGCAGGGGAACCAGGGGGGGACTAGCGTCCGCTTACGAGCAGTACTTC.

CDR3 bases: TGTGCCAGCGTAAAATTTAGCGGGAGGGGCTCCTACGAGCAGTACTTC. It specifies CASVKFSGRGSYEQYF. This sequence joins TRBV5-5 and TRBJ2-7; the match to TRBD2 covers 11 bases. The V and J ends lost 7 bases and 0 bases, in that order; junction bases with no gene match: 9. The CDR3 totals 16 residues. Germline lookup yields CDR1 SGHKS and CDR2 YYEKEE (reference sequence).

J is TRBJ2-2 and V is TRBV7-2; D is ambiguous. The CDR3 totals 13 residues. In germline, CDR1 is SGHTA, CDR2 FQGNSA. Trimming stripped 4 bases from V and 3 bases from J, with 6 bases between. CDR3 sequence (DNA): TGTGCCAGCAGCTCCTCGGACACCGGGGAGCTGTTTTTT. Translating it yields CASSSSDTGELFF.

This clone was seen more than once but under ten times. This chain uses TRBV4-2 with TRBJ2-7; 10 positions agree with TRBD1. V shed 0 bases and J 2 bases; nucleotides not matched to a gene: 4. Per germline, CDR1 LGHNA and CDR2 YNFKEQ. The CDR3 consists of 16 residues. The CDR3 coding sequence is TGTGCCAGCAGCCAAGATGGCGGACAGGGGGCCTACGAGCAGTACTTC. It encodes CASSQDGGQGAYEQYF.

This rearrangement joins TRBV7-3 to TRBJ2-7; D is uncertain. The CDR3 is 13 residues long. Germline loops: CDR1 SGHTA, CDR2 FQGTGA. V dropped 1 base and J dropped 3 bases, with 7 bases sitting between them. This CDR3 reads CASSLMNGYEQYF. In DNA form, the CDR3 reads TGTGCCAGCAGCTTAATGAACGGCTACGAGCAGTACTTC.

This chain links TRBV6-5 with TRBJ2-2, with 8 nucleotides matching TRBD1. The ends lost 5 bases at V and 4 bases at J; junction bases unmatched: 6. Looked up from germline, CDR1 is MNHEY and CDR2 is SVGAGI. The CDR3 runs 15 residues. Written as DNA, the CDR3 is TGTGCCAGCAGTCGGGACAGGCTAACCACCGGGGAGCTGTTTTTT. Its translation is CASSRDRLTTGELFF.

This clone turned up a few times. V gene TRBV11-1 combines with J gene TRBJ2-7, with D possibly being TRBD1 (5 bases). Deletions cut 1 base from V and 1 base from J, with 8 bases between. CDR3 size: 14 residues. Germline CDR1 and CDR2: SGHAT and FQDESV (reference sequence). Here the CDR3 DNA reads TGTGCCAGCAGCTTAGACAGGACGTCCTACGAGCAGTACTTC. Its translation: CASSLDRTSYEQYF.

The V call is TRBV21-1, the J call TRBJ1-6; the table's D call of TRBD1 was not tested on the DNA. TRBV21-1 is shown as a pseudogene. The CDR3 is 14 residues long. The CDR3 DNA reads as TGTGCCAGCATGGGGGACAGGGACAATTCACCCCTCCACTTT. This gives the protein CASMGDRDNSPLHF.

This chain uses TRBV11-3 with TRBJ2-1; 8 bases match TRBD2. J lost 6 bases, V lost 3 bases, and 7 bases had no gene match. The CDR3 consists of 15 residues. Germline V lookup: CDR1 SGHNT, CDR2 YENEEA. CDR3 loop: CASSFGGALTNEQFF. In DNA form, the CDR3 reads TGTGCCAGCAGCTTCGGGGGGGCGCTGACCAATGAGCAGTTCTTC.

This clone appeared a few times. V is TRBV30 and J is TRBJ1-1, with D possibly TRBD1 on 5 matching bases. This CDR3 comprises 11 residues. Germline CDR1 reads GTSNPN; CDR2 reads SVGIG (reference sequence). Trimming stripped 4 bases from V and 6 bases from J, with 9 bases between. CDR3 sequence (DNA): TGTGCCTGGAACCAAGGGGCTGAAGCTTTCTTT. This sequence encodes CAWNQGAEAFF.

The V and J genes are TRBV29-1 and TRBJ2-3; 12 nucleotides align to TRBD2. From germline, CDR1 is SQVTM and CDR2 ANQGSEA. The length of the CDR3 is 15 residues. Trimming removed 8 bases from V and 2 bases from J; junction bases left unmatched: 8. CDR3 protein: CSTLTSGGFTDTQYF. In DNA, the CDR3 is TGCAGCACCCTGACTAGCGGGGGTTTCACAGATACGCAGTATTTT.

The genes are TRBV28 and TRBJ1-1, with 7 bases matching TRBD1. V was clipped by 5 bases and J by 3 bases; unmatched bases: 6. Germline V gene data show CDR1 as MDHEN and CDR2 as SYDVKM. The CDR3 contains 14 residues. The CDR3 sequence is CASSPYQGDTEAFF. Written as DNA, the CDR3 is TGTGCCAGCAGTCCCTATCAGGGGGACACTGAAGCTTTCTTT. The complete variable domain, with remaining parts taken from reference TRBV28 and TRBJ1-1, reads DVKVTQSSRYLVKRTGEKVFLECVQDMDHENMFWYRQDPGLGLRLIYFSYDVKMKEKGDIPEGYSVSREKKERFSLILESASTNQTSMYLCASSPYQGDTEAFFGQGTRLTVV.

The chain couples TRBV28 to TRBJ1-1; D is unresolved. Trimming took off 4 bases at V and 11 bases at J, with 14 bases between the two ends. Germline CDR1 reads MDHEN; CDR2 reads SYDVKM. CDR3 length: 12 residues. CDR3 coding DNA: TGTGCCAGCAGTTCAGGCGGAGGGAGGGCTTTCTTT. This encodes CASSSGGGRAFF.

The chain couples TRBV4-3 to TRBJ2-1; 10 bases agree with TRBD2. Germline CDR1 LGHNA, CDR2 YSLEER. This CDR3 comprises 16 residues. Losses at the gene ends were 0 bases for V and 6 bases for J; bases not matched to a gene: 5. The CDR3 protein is CASSQDRASGSNEQFF. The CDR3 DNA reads TGCGCCAGCAGCCAAGATCGGGCTAGCGGGAGCAATGAGCAGTTCTTC.

CDR3 coding DNA: TGCGCCAGCAGCCCTAGCGGGGGGCCCCAAGAGACCCAGTACTTC. Residues: CASSPSGGPQETQYF. The V gene is TRBV5-1, the J gene TRBJ2-5, with 11 nucleotides matching TRBD2. The germline V gene encodes CDR1 SGHRS and CDR2 YFSETQ. This CDR3 is built from 15 residues. The J segment lost 1 base and the V segment lost 4 bases, leaving 3 bases of the junction unmatched.

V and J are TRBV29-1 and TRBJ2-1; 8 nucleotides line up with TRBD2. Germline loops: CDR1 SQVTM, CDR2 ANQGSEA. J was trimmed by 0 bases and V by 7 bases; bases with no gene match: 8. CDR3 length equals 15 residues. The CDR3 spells CSGDGGTSSYNEQFF. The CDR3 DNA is TGCAGCGGAGACGGCGGGACTAGCTCCTACAATGAGCAGTTCTTC.

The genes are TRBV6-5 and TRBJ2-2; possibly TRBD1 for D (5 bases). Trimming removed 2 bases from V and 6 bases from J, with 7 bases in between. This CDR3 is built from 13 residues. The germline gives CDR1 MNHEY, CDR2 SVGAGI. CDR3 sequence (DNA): TGTGCCAGCAGTTACAGGGGTCCCGGGGAGCTGTTTTTT. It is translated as CASSYRGPGELFF.